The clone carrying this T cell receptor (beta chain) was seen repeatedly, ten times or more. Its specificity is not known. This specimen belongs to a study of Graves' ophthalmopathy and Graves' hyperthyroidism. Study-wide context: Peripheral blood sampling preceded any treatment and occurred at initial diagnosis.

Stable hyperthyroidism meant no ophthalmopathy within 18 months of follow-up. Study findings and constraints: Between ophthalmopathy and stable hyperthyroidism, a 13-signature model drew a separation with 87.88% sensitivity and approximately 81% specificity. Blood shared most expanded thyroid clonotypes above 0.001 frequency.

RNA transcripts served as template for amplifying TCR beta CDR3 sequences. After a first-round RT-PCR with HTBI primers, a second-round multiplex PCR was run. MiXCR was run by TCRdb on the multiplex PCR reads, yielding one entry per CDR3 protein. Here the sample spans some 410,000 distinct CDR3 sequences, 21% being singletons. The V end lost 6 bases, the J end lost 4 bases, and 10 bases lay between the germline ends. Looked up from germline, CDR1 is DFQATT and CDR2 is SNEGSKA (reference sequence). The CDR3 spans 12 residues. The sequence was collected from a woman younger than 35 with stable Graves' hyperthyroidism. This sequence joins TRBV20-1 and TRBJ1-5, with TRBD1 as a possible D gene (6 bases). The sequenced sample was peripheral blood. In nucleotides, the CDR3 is TGCAGTGCGGGAGGGGGTAATCAGCCCCAGCATTTT. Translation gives CSAGGGNQPQHF.